Included here is one T cell receptor beta chain sequence, with context. The data were taken from a study of blood T cell repertoires in COVID-19. Across the study: The United States, Italy and Spain were the sources of the acute and convalescent COVID-19 samples. T cells, B-cell-depleted T cells, or PBMCs supplied cDNA or gDNA.

This CDR3 has 16 residues. With 2 bases clipped from V and 8 bases from J, the junction kept 11 bases outside the gene matches. The V gene's germline CDR1 is SEHNR and CDR2 FQNEAQ (reference sequence). Original data processing: Nucleated cell counts were estimated from reference gene primer amplification. Some clones are missing from TCRdb's copy, which holds only in-frame ones; the method was immunoSEQ multiplex PCR. The DNA was the basis for D and trimming; V, J and clone size are from that table. The top ten clones hold less than 5% of a sample with 140,000 or so clones, around 86% of them seen once.

This clonotype was obtained from a woman older than 75 with acute or convalescent COVID-19. What was sequenced was peripheral blood. V usage is TRBV7-9 and J usage is TRBJ2-2, with 7 bases matching TRBD1. The CDR3 DNA follows: TGTGCCAGCAGCTTATTCGCCGACAGGGCTACAGGGGAGCTGTTTTTT. It translates to CASSLFADRATGELFF.